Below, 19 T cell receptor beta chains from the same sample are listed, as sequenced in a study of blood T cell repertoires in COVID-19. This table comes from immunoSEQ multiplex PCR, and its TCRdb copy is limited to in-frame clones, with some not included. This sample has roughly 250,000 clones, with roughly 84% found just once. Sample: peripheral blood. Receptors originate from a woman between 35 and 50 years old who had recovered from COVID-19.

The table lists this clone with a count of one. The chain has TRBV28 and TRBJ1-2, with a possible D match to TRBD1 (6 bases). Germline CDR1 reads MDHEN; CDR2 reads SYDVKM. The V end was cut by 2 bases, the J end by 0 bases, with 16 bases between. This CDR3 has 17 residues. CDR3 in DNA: TGTGCCAGCAGTTTAGGGGCCACAGGGTCTACTAACTATGGCTACACCTTC. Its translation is CASSLGATGSTNYGYTF.

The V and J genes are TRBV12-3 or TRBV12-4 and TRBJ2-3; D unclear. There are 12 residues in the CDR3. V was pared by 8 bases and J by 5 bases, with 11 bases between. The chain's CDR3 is CASSGLVDTQYF. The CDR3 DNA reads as TGTGCCAGCTCCGGGTTGGTAGATACGCAGTATTTT.

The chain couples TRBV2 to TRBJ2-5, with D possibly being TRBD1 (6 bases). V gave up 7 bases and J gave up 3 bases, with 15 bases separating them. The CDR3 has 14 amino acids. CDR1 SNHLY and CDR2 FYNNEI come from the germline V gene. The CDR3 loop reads CASKTTGTKETQYF. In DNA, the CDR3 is TGTGCCAGCAAGACCACCGGGACAAAAGAGACCCAGTACTTC.

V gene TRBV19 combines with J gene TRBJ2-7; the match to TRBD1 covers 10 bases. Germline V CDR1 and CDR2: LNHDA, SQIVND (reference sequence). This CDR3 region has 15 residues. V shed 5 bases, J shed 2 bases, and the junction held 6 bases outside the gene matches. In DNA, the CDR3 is TGTGCCAGTAGTCGAACTGGGACAGGGGCCTACGAGCAGTACTTC. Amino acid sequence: CASSRTGTGAYEQYF. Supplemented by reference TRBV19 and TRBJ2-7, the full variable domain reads DGGITQSPKYLFRKEGQNVTLSCEQNLNHDAMYWYRQDPGQGLRLIYYSQIVNDFQKGDIAEGYSVSREKKESFPLTVTSAQKNPTAFYLCASSRTGTGAYEQYFGPGTRLTVT.

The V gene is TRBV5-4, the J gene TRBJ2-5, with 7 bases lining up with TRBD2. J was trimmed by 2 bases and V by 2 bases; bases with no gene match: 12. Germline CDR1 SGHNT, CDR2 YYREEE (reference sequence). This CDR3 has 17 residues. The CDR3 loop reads CASSFVGLASGQETQYF. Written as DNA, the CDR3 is TGTGCCAGCAGCTTTGTCGGATTGGCTAGCGGACAAGAGACCCAGTACTTC.

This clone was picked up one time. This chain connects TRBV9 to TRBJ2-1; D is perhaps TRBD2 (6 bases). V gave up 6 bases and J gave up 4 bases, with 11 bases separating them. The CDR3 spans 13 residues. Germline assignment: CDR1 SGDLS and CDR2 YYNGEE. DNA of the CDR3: TGTGCCAGCACCCCCGGGACTTACAATGAGCAGTTCTTC. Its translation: CASTPGTYNEQFF.

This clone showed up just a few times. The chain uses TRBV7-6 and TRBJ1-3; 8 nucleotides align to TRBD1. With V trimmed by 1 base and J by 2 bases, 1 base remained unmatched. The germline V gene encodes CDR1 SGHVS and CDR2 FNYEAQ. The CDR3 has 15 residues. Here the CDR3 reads CASSLGDRPGNTIYF. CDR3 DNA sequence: TGTGCCAGCAGCTTAGGGGACAGGCCTGGAAACACCATATATTTT.

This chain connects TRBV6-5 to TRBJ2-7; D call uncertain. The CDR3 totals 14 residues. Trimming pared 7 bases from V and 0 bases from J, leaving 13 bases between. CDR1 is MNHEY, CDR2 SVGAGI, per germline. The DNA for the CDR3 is TGTGCCAGCAAGACGATATACAGCTCCTACGAGCAGTACTTC. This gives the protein CASKTIYSSYEQYF.

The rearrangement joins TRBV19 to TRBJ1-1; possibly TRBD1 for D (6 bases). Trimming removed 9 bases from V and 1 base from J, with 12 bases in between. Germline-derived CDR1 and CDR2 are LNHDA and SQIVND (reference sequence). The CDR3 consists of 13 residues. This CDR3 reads CARPWDTNTEAFF. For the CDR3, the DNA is TGTGCCAGGCCCTGGGACACGAACACTGAAGCTTTCTTT. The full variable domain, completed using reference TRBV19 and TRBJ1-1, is DGGITQSPKYLFRKEGQNVTLSCEQNLNHDAMYWYRQDPGQGLRLIYYSQIVNDFQKGDIAEGYSVSREKKESFPLTVTSAQKNPTAFYLCARPWDTNTEAFFGQGTRLTVV.

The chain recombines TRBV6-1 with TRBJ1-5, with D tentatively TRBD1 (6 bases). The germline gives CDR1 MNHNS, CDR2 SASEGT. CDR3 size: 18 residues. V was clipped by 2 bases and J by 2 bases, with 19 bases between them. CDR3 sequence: CASSEHWAGDGGNQPQHF. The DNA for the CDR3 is TGTGCCAGCAGTGAACATTGGGCAGGGGACGGGGGCAATCAGCCCCAGCATTTT.

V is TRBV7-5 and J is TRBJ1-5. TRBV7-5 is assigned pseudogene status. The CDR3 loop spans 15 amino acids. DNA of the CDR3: TGTGTCAGAAGTCCGGAGCGGGTAAGCAATCAGCCCCAGCATTTT. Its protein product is CVRSPERVSNQPQHF.

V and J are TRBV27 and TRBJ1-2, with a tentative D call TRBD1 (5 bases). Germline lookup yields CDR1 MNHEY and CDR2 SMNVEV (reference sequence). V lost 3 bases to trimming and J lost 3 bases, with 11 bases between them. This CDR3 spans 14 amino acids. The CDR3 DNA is TGTGCCAGCAGTTTGGGGCCCCGGGACTATGGCTACACCTTC. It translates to CASSLGPRDYGYTF.

The CDR3 sequence is CASSRGLAAFTDTQYF. The CDR3 nucleotides read TGTGCCAGCAGCCGGGGACTAGCGGCCTTCACAGATACGCAGTATTTT. The chain combines TRBV7-3 with TRBJ2-3; 11 bases agree with TRBD2. Per germline, CDR1 SGHTA and CDR2 FQGTGA. The CDR3 has 16 residues. With V trimmed by 5 bases and J by 2 bases, 6 bases remained unmatched.

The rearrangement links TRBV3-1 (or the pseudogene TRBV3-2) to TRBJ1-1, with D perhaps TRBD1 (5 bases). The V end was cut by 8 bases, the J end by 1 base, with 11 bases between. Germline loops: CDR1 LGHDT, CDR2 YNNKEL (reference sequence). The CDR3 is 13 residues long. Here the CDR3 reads CASSKTENTEAFF. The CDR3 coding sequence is TGTGCCAGCTCCAAGACAGAGAACACTGAAGCTTTCTTT.

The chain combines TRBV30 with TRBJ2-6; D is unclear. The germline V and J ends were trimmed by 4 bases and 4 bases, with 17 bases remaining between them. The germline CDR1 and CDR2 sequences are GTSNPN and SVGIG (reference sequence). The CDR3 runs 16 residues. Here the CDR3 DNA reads TGTGCCTGGACTCTTTTTGTGGGCGTCGGGGCCAACGTCCTGACTTTC. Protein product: CAWTLFVGVGANVLTF.

This chain's CDR3 is CASSQAGVSNQPQHF. CDR3 in DNA: TGTGCCAGCAGTCAGGCCGGGGTAAGCAATCAGCCCCAGCATTTT. This chain joins TRBV6-5 and TRBJ1-5; D is undetermined. Germline CDR1 and CDR2: MNHEY and SVGAGI. This CDR3 comprises 15 residues. Trimming cost V 5 bases and J 1 base, with 12 bases left between them.

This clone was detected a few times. The CDR3 nucleotides read TGCGCCAGCAGCCAAGGAGCAGGTTCTAACTATGGCTACACCTTC. Translated: CASSQGAGSNYGYTF. The chain carries TRBV4-1 and TRBJ1-2; the D is unclear. Per germline, CDR1 MGHRA and CDR2 YSYEKL. CDR3 length: 15 amino acids. Trimming shortened V by 1 base and J by 0 bases, and 9 bases separated the two germline ends.

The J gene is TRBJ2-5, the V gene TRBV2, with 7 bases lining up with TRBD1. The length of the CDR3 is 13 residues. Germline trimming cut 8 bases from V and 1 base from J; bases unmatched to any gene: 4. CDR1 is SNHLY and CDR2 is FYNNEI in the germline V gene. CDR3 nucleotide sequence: TGTGCCAGCCACAGGGGAACCCAAGAGACCCAGTACTTC. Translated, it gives CASHRGTQETQYF.

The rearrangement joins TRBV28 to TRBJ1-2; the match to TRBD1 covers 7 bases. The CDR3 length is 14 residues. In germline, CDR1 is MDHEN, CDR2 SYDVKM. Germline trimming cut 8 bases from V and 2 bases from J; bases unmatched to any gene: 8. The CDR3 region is CASSRRDRNYGYTF. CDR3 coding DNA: TGTGCCAGCTCCCGCCGGGACAGAAACTATGGCTACACCTTC.